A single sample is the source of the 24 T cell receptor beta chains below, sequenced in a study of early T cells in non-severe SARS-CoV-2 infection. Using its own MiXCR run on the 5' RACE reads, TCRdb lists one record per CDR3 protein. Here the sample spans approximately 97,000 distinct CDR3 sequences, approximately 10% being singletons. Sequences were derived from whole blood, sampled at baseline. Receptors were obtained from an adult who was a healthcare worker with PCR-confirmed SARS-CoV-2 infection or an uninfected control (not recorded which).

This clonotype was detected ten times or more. The CDR3 region has the DNA TGTGCCAGCAGCCAAGTCACAGGGTCCTATGGCTACACCTTC. Protein: CASSQVTGSYGYTF. V usage is TRBV14 and J usage is TRBJ1-2; D perhaps matches TRBD1 (6 bases). Germline V lookup: CDR1 SGHDN, CDR2 FVKESK. CDR3 length: 14 amino acids. Trimming left V 1 base short and J 4 bases short, with 10 bases between.

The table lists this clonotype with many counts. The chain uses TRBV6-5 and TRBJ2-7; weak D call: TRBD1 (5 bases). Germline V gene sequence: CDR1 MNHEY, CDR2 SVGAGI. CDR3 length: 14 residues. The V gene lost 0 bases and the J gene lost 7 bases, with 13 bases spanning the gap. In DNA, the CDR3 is TGTGCCAGCAGTTACTCGATGGGGCATGGAGAGCAGTACTTC. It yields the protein CASSYSMGHGEQYF.

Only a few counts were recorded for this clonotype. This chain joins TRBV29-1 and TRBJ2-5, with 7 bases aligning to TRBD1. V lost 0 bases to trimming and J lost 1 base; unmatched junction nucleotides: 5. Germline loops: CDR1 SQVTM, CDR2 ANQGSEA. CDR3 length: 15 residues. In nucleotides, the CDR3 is TGCAGCGTTGAAGAAACAGGGGTTGTCCAAGAGACCCAGTACTTC. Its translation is CSVEETGVVQETQYF.

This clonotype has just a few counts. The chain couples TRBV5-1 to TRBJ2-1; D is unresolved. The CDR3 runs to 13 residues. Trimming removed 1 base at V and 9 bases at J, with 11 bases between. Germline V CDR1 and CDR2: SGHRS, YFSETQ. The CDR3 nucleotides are TGCGCCAGCAGCTTGAGAGCAGGACCTGAGCAGTTCTTC. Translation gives CASSLRAGPEQFF.

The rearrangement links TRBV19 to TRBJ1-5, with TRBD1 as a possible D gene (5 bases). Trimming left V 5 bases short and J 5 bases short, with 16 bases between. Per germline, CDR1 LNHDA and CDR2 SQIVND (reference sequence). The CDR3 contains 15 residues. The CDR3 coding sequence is TGTGCCAGTAGTCGTGGGGGTCGTAACGATCAGCCCCAGCATTTT. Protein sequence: CASSRGGRNDQPQHF.

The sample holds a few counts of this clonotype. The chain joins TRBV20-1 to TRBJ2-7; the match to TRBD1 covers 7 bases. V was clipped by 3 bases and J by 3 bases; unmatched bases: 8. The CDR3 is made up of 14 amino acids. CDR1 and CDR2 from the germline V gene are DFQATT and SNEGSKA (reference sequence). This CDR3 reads CSASPGQRNYEQYF. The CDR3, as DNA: TGCAGTGCTAGTCCGGGACAGAGGAACTACGAGCAGTACTTC.

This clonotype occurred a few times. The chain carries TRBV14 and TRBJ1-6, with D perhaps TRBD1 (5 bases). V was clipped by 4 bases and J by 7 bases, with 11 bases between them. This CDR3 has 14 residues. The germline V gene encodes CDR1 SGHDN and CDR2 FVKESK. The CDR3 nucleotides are TGTGCCAGCAGCCCGGGGACGGCGAATTCACCCCTCCACTTT. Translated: CASSPGTANSPLHF.

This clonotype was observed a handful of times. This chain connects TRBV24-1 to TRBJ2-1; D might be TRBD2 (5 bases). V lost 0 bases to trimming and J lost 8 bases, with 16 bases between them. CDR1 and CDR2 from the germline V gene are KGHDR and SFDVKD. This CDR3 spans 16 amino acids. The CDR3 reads CATSDLQPDSIYEQFF. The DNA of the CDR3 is TGTGCCACCAGTGATTTGCAGCCGGACTCCATCTATGAGCAGTTCTTC.

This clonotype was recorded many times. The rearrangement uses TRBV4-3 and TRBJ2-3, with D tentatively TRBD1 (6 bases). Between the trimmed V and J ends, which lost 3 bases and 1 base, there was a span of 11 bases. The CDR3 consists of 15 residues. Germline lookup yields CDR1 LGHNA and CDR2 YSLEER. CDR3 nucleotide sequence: TGCGCCAGCAGCCAGAACTACAGGGGCACAGATACGCAGTATTTT. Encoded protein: CASSQNYRGTDTQYF.

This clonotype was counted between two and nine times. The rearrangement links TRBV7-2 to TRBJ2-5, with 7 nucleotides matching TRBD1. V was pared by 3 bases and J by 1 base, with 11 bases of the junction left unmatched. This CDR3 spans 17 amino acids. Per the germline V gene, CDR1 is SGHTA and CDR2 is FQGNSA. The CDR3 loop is CASSLLGQPIFQETQYF. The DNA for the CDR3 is TGTGCCAGCAGCTTGTTGGGACAGCCGATTTTCCAAGAGACCCAGTACTTC.

Here the CDR3 DNA reads TGCAGTGCTAGGAGACAGGGGGCGCGTGGATTATATAGCAATCAGCCCCAGCATTTT. Translating it yields CSARRQGARGLYSNQPQHF. The chain joins TRBV20-1 to TRBJ1-5; 10 bases fit TRBD1. The germline CDR1 and CDR2 sequences are DFQATT and SNEGSKA (reference sequence). J lost 0 bases, V lost 3 bases, and 14 bases had no gene match. This CDR3 is 19 amino acids long.

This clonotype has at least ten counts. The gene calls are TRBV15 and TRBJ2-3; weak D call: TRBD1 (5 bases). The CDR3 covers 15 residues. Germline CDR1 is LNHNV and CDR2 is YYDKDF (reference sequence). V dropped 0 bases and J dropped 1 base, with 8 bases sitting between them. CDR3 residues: CATSRDRAGTDTQYF. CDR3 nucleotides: TGTGCCACCAGCAGAGACAGGGCAGGCACAGATACGCAGTATTTT. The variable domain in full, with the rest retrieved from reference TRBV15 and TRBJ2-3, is DAMVIQNPRYQVTQFGKPVTLSCSQTLNHNVMYWYQQKSSQAPKLLFHYYDKDFNNEADTPDNFQSRRPNTSFCFLDIRSPGLGDTAMYLCATSRDRAGTDTQYFGPGTRLTVL.

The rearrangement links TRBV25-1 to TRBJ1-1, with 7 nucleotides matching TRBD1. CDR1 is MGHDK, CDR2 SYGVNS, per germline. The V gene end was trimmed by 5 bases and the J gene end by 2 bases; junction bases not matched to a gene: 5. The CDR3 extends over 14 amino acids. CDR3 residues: CASSQGDVNTEAFF. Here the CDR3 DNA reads TGTGCCAGCAGTCAGGGGGACGTAAACACTGAAGCTTTCTTT.

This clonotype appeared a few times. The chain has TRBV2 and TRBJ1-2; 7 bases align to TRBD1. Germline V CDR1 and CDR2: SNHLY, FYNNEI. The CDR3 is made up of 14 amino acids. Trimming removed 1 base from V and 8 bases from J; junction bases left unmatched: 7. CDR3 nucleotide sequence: TGTGCCAGCAGTGAAGTCCGGGACAGCCAGGGCTACACCTTC. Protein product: CASSEVRDSQGYTF.

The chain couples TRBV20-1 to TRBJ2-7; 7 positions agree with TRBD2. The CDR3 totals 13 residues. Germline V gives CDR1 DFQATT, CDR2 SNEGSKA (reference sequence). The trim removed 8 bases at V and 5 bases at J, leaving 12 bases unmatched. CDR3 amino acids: CSTKEWGRDEQYF. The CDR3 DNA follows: TGCAGTACCAAGGAGTGGGGGAGGGACGAGCAGTACTTC.

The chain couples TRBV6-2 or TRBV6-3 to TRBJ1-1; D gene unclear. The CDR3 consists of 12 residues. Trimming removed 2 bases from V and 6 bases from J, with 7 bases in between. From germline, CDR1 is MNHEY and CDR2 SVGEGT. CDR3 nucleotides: TGTGCCAGCAGTTACGTCGGTGCTGAAGCTTTCTTT. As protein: CASSYVGAEAFF.

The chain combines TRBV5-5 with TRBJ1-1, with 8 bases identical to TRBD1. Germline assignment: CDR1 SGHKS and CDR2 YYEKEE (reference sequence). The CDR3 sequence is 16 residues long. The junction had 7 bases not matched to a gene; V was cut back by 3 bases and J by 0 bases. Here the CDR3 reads CASSWTPTGVNTEAFF. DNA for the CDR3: TGTGCCAGCAGCTGGACCCCGACAGGGGTGAACACTGAAGCTTTCTTT. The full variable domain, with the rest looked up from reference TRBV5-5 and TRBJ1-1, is DAGVTQSPTHLIKTRGQQVTLRCSPISGHKSVSWYQQVLGQGPQFIFQYYEKEERGRGNFPDRFSARQFPNYSSELNVNALLLGDSALYLCASSWTPTGVNTEAFFGQGTRLTVV.

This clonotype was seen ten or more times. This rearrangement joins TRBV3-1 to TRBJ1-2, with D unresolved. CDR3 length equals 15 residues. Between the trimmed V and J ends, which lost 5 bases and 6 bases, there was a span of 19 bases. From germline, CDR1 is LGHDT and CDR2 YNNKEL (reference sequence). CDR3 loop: CASSFRDGRMDGYTF. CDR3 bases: TGTGCCAGCAGCTTTCGAGACGGGAGAATGGATGGCTACACCTTC.

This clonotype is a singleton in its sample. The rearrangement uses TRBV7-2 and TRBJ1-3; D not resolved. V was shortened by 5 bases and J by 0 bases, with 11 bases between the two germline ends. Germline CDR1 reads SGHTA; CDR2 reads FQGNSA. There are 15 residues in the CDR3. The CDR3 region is CASSRRGDSGNTIYF. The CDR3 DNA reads TGTGCCAGCAGCCGCCGTGGGGACTCTGGAAACACCATATATTTT.

CDR3 sequence: CASSQISSGTFQETQYF. In DNA form, the CDR3 reads TGTGCCAGCAGCCAAATCTCTAGCGGGACTTTCCAAGAGACCCAGTACTTC. The J gene is TRBJ2-5, the V gene TRBV3-1; TRBD2 matches 9 bases. The CDR3 has 17 amino acids. The germline V gene has CDR1 LGHDT and CDR2 YNNKEL (reference sequence). Germline trimming cut 2 bases from V and 1 base from J; bases unmatched to any gene: 8.

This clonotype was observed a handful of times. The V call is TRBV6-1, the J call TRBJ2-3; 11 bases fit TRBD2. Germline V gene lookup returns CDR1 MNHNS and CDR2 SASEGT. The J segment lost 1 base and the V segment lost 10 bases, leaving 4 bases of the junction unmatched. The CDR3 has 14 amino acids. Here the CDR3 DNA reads TGTGCCACCACGACTAGCGGGGGCACAGATACGCAGTATTTT. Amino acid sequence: CATTTSGGTDTQYF.

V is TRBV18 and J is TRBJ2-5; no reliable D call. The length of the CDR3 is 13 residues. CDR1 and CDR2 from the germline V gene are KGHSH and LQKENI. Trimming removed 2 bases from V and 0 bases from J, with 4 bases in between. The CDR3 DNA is TGTGCCAGCTCACCATTCTACCAAGAGACCCAGTACTTC. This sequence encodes CASSPFYQETQYF.

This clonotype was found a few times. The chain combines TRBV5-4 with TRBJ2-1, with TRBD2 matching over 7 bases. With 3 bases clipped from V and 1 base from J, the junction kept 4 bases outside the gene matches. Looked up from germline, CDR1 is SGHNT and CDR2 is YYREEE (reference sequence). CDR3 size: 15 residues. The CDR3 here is CASSSGEGSYNEQFF. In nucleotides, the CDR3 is TGTGCCAGCAGCTCGGGGGAGGGGTCCTACAATGAGCAGTTCTTC.

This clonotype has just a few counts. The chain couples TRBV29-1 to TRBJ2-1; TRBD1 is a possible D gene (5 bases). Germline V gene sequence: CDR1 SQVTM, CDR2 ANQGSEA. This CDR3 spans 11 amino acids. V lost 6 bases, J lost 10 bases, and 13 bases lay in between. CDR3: CSVGPGLEQFF. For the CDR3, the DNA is TGCAGCGTGGGCCCAGGGTTAGAGCAGTTCTTC.